This T cell receptor beta chain came from a study of regulatory T cells in long-lasting Graves disease. There are 16 residues in the CDR3. The V and J ends lost 3 bases and 1 base, in that order; junction bases with no gene match: 5. Germline V CDR1 and CDR2: SGHAT, FQNNGV. TCRdb itself ran the reads through MiXCR, one entry per CDR3 protein. The sample has some 1,000 distinct CDR3 sequences, roughly 89% seen once. Whole-study results and caveats: Persistent cases of Graves' showed reduced TCR diversity relative to newly diagnosed patients.

The TCR library was prepared using RNA isolated from PBMCs. This clonotype was seen just once. As yet, its antigen is unknown. The gene calls are TRBV11-2 and TRBJ2-5; 10 bases line up with TRBD1. This TCR came from a man aged 25-40 years with Graves disease. Sequenced material: peripheral blood mononuclear cells (PBMCs), taken with antithyroid drug treatment, in newly diagnosed or persistent Graves disease (not recorded which). CDR3 protein: CASSFDRGLTQETQYF. The CDR3 DNA reads TGTGCCAGCAGCTTCGACAGGGGGCTAACCCAAGAGACCCAGTACTTC.